Listed here are 22 T cell receptor beta chains from one sample, sequenced in a study of T cell repertoires in cytomegalovirus infection. Their antigens are not known. MiXCR was run by TCRdb on the reads, yielding one entry per CDR3 protein. The table has about 500,000 distinct CDR3 sequences, 30% to 40% seen once. Sequenced material: cultured PBMCs, taken from culture after CMV antigen stimulation. The receptors here all came from a human donor in good health (CMV status not recorded). Some clones in this sample may be carry-over from other donors' samples.

This clonotype was detected many times. The chain carries TRBV7-2 and TRBJ2-1; unclear D gene. The CDR3 runs to 13 residues. CDR1 and CDR2 (germline): SGHTA, FQGNSA. V lost 5 bases, J lost 12 bases, and 17 bases lay in between. The CDR3 DNA follows: TGTGCCAGCAGCCCATCAGGTAGTCTCCTGCAGTTCTTC. This encodes CASSPSGSLLQFF.

V usage is TRBV29-1 and J usage is TRBJ1-1, with D tentatively TRBD1 (6 bases). The germline gives CDR1 SQVTM, CDR2 ANQGSEA. Between the trimmed V and J ends, which lost 6 bases and 0 bases, there was a span of 8 bases. The CDR3 loop spans 12 amino acids. The CDR3, as DNA: TGCAGCGTCCGGACAGTGAACACTGAAGCTTTCTTT. This encodes CSVRTVNTEAFF. The full variable domain, in which reference TRBV29-1 and TRBJ1-1 provide the parts outside the CDR3, is SAVISQKPSRDICQRGTSLTIQCQVDSQVTMMFWYRQQPGQSLTLIATANQGSEATYESGFVIDKFPISRPNLTFSTLTVSNMSPEDSSIYLCSVRTVNTEAFFGQGTRLTVV.

This clonotype occurred once. This rearrangement joins TRBV5-4 to TRBJ2-1, with D possibly called TRBD1 or TRBD2 (5 bases each). From germline, CDR1 is SGHNT and CDR2 YYREEE (reference sequence). The length of the CDR3 is 13 residues. V lost 3 bases to trimming and J lost 6 bases, with 10 bases between them. Written as DNA, the CDR3 is TGTGCCAGCAGCTGGGGGACCCCCAATGAGCAGTTCTTC. Protein product: CASSWGTPNEQFF.

This clonotype was recorded a few times. This sequence joins TRBV5-1 and TRBJ2-5; either TRBD1 or TRBD2 may supply D (5 bases each). Per the germline V gene, CDR1 is SGHRS and CDR2 is YFSETQ. This CDR3 spans 14 amino acids. Trimming removed 1 base at V and 5 bases at J, with 12 bases between. The CDR3 here is CASSLLQERETQYF. The CDR3 DNA reads TGCGCCAGCAGCTTGTTACAGGAGCGGGAGACCCAGTACTTC.

The table lists this clonotype with a few counts. CDR3 sequence (DNA): TGCGCCAGCAGCTTGGGTCCGGGAGTCTTGAATGAGCAGTTCTTC. Encoded protein: CASSLGPGVLNEQFF. V gene TRBV5-1 combines with J gene TRBJ2-1, with a possible D match to TRBD2 (6 bases). Trimming removed 0 bases at V and 7 bases at J, with 14 bases between. CDR1 and CDR2 from the germline V gene are SGHRS and YFSETQ. The CDR3 has 15 residues.

The rearrangement uses TRBV12-3 or TRBV12-4 and TRBJ2-2, with D possibly matching TRBD1 (6 bases). V shed 6 bases and J shed 4 bases, with 12 bases lying between them. The CDR3 totals 14 residues. Here the CDR3 DNA reads TGTGCCAGCAGATACTTACAGGGCACCGGGGAGCTGTTTTTT. It codes for CASRYLQGTGELFF.

CDR3 region: CASSGGHEQYF. The CDR3 region has the DNA TGCGCCAGCAGCGGGGGTCACGAGCAGTACTTC. This chain uses TRBV5-1 with TRBJ2-7; D may correspond to TRBD1 or TRBD2 (5 bases each). With 4 bases removed from V and 5 bases from J, the gap between germline ends came to 7 bases. The CDR3 length is 11 residues. Germline CDR1 is SGHRS and CDR2 is YFSETQ.

The V gene is TRBV6-2 or TRBV6-3, the J gene TRBJ2-1; 11 bases are shared with TRBD2. V dropped 6 bases and J dropped 7; count of bases not matched to a gene: 11. Germline V gene lookup returns CDR1 MNHEY and CDR2 SVGEGT. This CDR3 region has 16 residues. The CDR3 DNA reads as TGTGCCAGCAGCTACGGCACTAGCGGGAGTAGGAATGAGCAGTTCTTC. Its translation is CASSYGTSGSRNEQFF.

This clonotype showed up just a few times. This sequence joins TRBV6-2 or TRBV6-3 and TRBJ2-1; 13 bases agree with TRBD2. There are 17 residues in the CDR3. The V gene's germline CDR1 is MNHEY and CDR2 SVGEGT. The ends lost 4 bases at V and 15 bases at J; junction bases unmatched: 18. The CDR3: CASSSPRGLAGAIIRFF. The CDR3 DNA sequence: TGTGCCAGCAGTTCCCCGCGAGGACTAGCGGGAGCTATCATCCGGTTCTTC.

This clonotype has just a few counts. The J gene is TRBJ1-4, the V gene TRBV20-1, with D unclear. The CDR3 covers 12 residues. V lost 1 base and J 8 bases, leaving 8 bases between the germline ends. The germline gives CDR1 DFQATT, CDR2 SNEGSKA (reference sequence). The CDR3 nucleotides are TGCAGTGCTAGAGCCGCCAGGGAAAAACTGTTTTTT. It encodes CSARAAREKLFF.

Ten or more counts support this clonotype. Written as DNA, the CDR3 is TGTGCCAGCAGTTACGGCAGAATAGAAGCTTTCTTT. This codes for CASSYGRIEAFF. The rearrangement joins TRBV6-2 or TRBV6-3 to TRBJ1-1; D gene ambiguous. Germline V gene lookup returns CDR1 MNHEY and CDR2 SVGEGT. The germline V and J ends were trimmed by 2 bases and 8 bases, with 9 bases remaining between them. This CDR3 region has 12 residues.

V gene TRBV20-1 combines with J gene TRBJ2-3; 11 nucleotides agree with TRBD2. The J segment lost 2 bases and the V segment lost 3 bases, leaving 7 bases of the junction unmatched. This CDR3 is 16 amino acids long. The germline gives CDR1 DFQATT, CDR2 SNEGSKA (reference sequence). The DNA for the CDR3 is TGCAGTGCTAGTGGTCTAGCGGGAGGTATCACAGATACGCAGTATTTT. Its translation: CSASGLAGGITDTQYF.

This clonotype has ten or more counts. The genes are TRBV12-3 or TRBV12-4 and TRBJ2-2, with D possibly being TRBD2 (5 bases). This CDR3 contains 15 residues. V gave up 5 bases and J gave up 6 bases, with 16 bases separating them. The DNA of the CDR3 is TGTGCCAGCAGTCCCCCGGGCCCACTAGCCGGGGAGCTGTTTTTT. This encodes CASSPPGPLAGELFF.

The J gene is TRBJ2-5, the V gene TRBV7-9; D is unclear. This CDR3 region has 13 residues. Trimming stripped 5 bases from V and 5 bases from J, with 12 bases between. CDR1 is SEHNR and CDR2 is FQNEAQ in the germline V gene (reference sequence). The CDR3 bases are TGTGCCAGCAGCGCCTTCTGGGTCGAGACCCAGTACTTC. The encoded protein is CASSAFWVETQYF.

The V gene is TRBV10-3, the J gene TRBJ1-1; D is undetermined. The CDR3 is made up of 13 amino acids. The V end was cut by 6 bases, the J end by 0 bases, with 8 bases between. CDR1 is ENHRY and CDR2 is SYGVKD in the germline V gene. The CDR3 DNA sequence: TGTGCCATCAGACCCAGTATGAACACTGAAGCTTTCTTT. The encoded protein is CAIRPSMNTEAFF.

The CDR3 DNA follows: TGTGCCAGCAGCCCCCCGACTAGCGGGACGACTGAGCAGTTCTTC. The encoded protein is CASSPPTSGTTEQFF. The V and J genes are TRBV7-9 and TRBJ2-1, with 11 bases that match TRBD2. Looked up from germline, CDR1 is SEHNR and CDR2 is FQNEAQ (reference sequence). V was clipped by 5 bases and J by 9 bases; unmatched bases: 9. The CDR3 consists of 15 residues.

In this sample, this clonotype turned up a few times. The chain has TRBV7-9 and TRBJ1-3, with TRBD1 matching over 7 bases. This CDR3 spans 17 amino acids. V shed 5 bases and J 0 bases; nucleotides not matched to a gene: 10. Germline CDR1 SEHNR, CDR2 FQNEAQ (reference sequence). The chain's CDR3 is CASSPRTGLASGNTIYF. The CDR3 DNA reads as TGTGCCAGCAGCCCAAGGACAGGCCTTGCCTCTGGAAACACCATATATTTT.

This chain joins TRBV7-2 and TRBJ1-3; D unresolved. The length of the CDR3 is 14 residues. V dropped 5 bases and J dropped 0 bases, with 8 bases sitting between them. Germline CDR1 is SGHTA and CDR2 is FQGNSA. The DNA of the CDR3 is TGTGCCAGCAGCGGAGGGATCTCTGGAAACACCATATATTTT. As protein: CASSGGISGNTIYF.

This clonotype was detected a few times. The rearrangement links TRBV5-1 to TRBJ1-5; D gene uncertain. V lost 4 bases, J lost 5 bases, and 10 bases lay in between. This CDR3 is built from 13 residues. Germline V gene sequence: CDR1 SGHRS, CDR2 YFSETQ. The chain's CDR3 is CASSLRWDQPQHF. CDR3 nucleotides: TGCGCCAGCAGCCTAAGGTGGGATCAGCCCCAGCATTTT.

This clonotype has just a few counts. This chain uses TRBV15 with TRBJ2-7, with 13 bases aligning to TRBD2. The CDR3 extends over 16 amino acids. CDR1 is LNHNV and CDR2 is YYDKDF in the germline V gene (reference sequence). V dropped 3 bases and J dropped 2; count of bases not matched to a gene: 4. The CDR3: CATSSGLAGAPYEQYF. The CDR3 DNA reads TGTGCCACCAGCAGCGGACTAGCGGGAGCTCCCTACGAGCAGTACTTC.

This clonotype was observed a handful of times. V is TRBV6-2 or TRBV6-3 and J is TRBJ2-2, with 10 bases that match TRBD1. CDR3 length: 15 amino acids. V gave up 8 bases and J gave up 4 bases; unmatched junction bases: 7. Germline CDR1 is MNHEY and CDR2 is SVGEGT. The CDR3 nucleotides are TGTGCCAGCGCAAGGACAGGGGGATCCACCGGGGAGCTGTTTTTT. This gives the protein CASARTGGSTGELFF.

The chain uses TRBV27 and TRBJ2-7; D gene uncertain. Trimming pared 4 bases from V and 0 bases from J, leaving 10 bases between. CDR1 is MNHEY, CDR2 SMNVEV, per germline (reference sequence). This CDR3 region has 14 residues. The CDR3 protein is CASSYLGNSYEQYF. For the CDR3, the DNA is TGTGCCAGCAGTTATCTAGGTAACTCCTACGAGCAGTACTTC.